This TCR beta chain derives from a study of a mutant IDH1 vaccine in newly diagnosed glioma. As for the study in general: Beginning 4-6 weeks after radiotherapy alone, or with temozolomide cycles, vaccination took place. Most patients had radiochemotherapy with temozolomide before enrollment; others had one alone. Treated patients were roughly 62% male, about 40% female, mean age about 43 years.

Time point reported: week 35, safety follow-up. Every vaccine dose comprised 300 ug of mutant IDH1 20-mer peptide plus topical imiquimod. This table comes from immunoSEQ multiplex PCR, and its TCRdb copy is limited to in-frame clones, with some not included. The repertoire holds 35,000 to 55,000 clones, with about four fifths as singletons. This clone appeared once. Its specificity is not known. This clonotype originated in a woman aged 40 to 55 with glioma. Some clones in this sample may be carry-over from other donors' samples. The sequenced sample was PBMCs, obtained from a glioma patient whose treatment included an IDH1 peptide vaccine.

The CDR3 here is CASRATVLYGYTF. CDR3 DNA sequence: TGTGCCAGCAGGGCTACAGTTCTCTATGGCTACACCTTC. The V and J genes are TRBV28 and TRBJ1-2; the D is unclear. The CDR3 sequence is 13 residues long. Looked up from germline, CDR1 is MDHEN and CDR2 is SYDVKM. V was clipped by 6 bases and J by 4 bases, with 12 bases between them.